A single TCR beta chain is shown here with its context. Antigen: not known. Anyone with autoimmune disease history or systemic immunosuppression was excluded. The CDR3 is 14 amino acids. The germline CDR1 and CDR2 sequences are MDHEN and SYDVKM. The ends lost 5 bases at V and 2 bases at J; junction bases unmatched: 4. TCRdb keeps only in-frame clones here, not all; method: immunoSEQ multiplex PCR. In the table there are 28,000 or so clones, 85% to 90% of which are singletons. The data were taken from a study of OX40 agonist ivuxolimab in advanced cancers. Study information: All patients had ivuxolimab intravenously every 2 weeks at 0.01 to 10 mg/kg. Study observations and caveats: The authors did not determine the antigen specificity of the expanded peripheral T cells. CD8+ T cells (on average) carried more expanded clones than CD4+ T cells.

Specimen: CD4+ or CD8+ T cells sorted from blood, collected in a trial of the OX40 agonist ivuxolimab. The chain links TRBV28 to TRBJ2-5, with 8 nucleotides matching TRBD1. The sequence came from an adult with an advanced solid tumor such as melanoma, head and neck, liver or kidney cancer. The CDR3 region is CASSADRGQETQYF. In DNA, the CDR3 is TGTGCCAGCAGTGCTGACAGGGGTCAAGAGACCCAGTACTTC.